Reported below is one T cell receptor (beta chain). The data are from a study of blood T cell repertoires in COVID-19. Repertoires were generated with immunoSEQ multiplex PCR, while TCRdb's copy carries only in-frame clones and drops some. The sample shows roughly 83,000 clones, about 87% of them seen only once. Germline V gives CDR1 LNHDA, CDR2 SQIVND (reference sequence). This CDR3 is built from 14 residues. Trimming took 2 bases from V and 4 from J, leaving 8 bases between them. Sequenced material: peripheral blood. The TCR sequence derives from an elderly man with active or convalescent COVID-19. V and J are TRBV19 and TRBJ1-4; perhaps TRBD1 as D (5 bases). CDR3 in DNA: TGTGCCAGTAGTATAAGAGGACATAATGAAAAACTGTTTTTT. Its translation: CASSIRGHNEKLFF.